This paragraph covers one TCR beta chain sequence. This sample was included in a study of blood T cell repertoires in COVID-19. As for the study in general: Researchers got acute and convalescent COVID-19 samples from the United States, Italy and Spain.

Looked up from germline, CDR1 is MNHEY and CDR2 is SVGAGI. This CDR3 contains 14 residues. The V and J ends lost 5 bases and 4 bases, in that order; junction bases with no gene match: 4. Sequencing was performed with immunoSEQ multiplex PCR; in TCRdb, only in-frame clones are kept and a portion is missing. The sample has 150,000 or so clones; around 87% are singletons. The material sequenced was peripheral blood. The chain couples TRBV6-5 to TRBJ2-1; 8 bases align to TRBD1. The sequence was collected from a young man with acute or convalescent COVID-19. Here the CDR3 DNA reads TGTGCCAGCAGTCCAGGGGGCTCATACAATGAGCAGTTCTTC. Translating it yields CASSPGGSYNEQFF.